A single sample is the source of the 6 T cell receptor beta chains below, sequenced in a study of early stage breast cancer tumors. Here immunoSEQ multiplex PCR was the method, and the copy in TCRdb shows in-frame clones only, minus some. The sample consists of roughly 30,000 clones, roughly 80% of them appearing once. Sequencing was performed on blood. These receptor sequences come from a person aged 40 to 50 with breast cancer.

The chain joins TRBV5-1 to TRBJ1-1; no firm D call. The CDR3 totals 13 residues. From germline, CDR1 is SGHRS and CDR2 YFSETQ. V lost 3 bases, J lost 6 bases, and 12 bases lay in between. The CDR3 coding sequence is TGCGCCAGCAGCTCGCCTGGGATCTCTGAAGCTTTCTTT. Protein product: CASSSPGISEAFF.

The chain recombines TRBV2 with TRBJ2-7; 9 bases match TRBD2. The germline CDR1 and CDR2 sequences are SNHLY and FYNNEI. The CDR3 runs 16 residues. The trim removed 4 bases at V and 7 bases at J, leaving 14 bases unmatched. The CDR3 bases are TGTGCCAGCAGTGGGGGACTAGCATTGGGAGTGGGGGAGCAGTACTTC. Protein product: CASSGGLALGVGEQYF.

The chain recombines TRBV7-3 with TRBJ2-6; 10 positions agree with TRBD1. The V segment lost 5 bases and the J segment 0 bases; nucleotides outside the gene matches: 4. The CDR3 length is 17 residues. Germline V gene data show CDR1 as SGHTA and CDR2 as FQGTGA. CDR3 sequence (DNA): TGTGCCAGCAGCCCGCGGACAGGGGGCTCTGGGGCCAACGTCCTGACTTTC. It specifies CASSPRTGGSGANVLTF.

CDR3 in DNA: TGTGCCAGCAAGTCGGGATTCACAGATACGCAGTATTTT. Translation gives CASKSGFTDTQYF. The V call is TRBV2, the J call TRBJ2-3, with D perhaps TRBD2 (5 bases). Germline-derived CDR1 and CDR2 are SNHLY and FYNNEI. V lost 7 bases, J lost 2 bases, and 10 bases lay in between. This CDR3 has 13 amino acids.

The rearrangement links TRBV2 to TRBJ2-7; 7 bases are shared with TRBD2. The CDR3 length is 13 residues. V lost 11 bases to trimming and J lost 0 bases; unmatched junction nucleotides: 7. Germline V gives CDR1 SNHLY, CDR2 FYNNEI. The CDR3 nucleotides read TGTGCCGGGAGGGACGCCAGCTCCTACGAGCAGTACTTC. This translates into CAGRDASSYEQYF. The whole variable domain, remainder taken from reference TRBV2 and TRBJ2-7, is EPEVTQTPSHQVTQMGQEVILRCVPISNHLYFYWYRQILGQKVEFLVSFYNNEISEKSEIFDDQFSVERPDGSNFTLKIRSTKLEDSAMYFCAGRDASSYEQYFGPGTRLTVT.

Remarks on this clone: The CDR3 ends on some other residue instead of the conserved phenylalanine or tryptophan, so this is likely a read error. Here the CDR3 DNA reads TGCGCCAGCAGCTCCCTCCCCGGACAGGCTAATGAAAAACTGTTTTGT. It specifies CASSSLPGQANEKLFC. The chain uses TRBV5-1 and TRBJ1-4, with 7 bases identical to TRBD1. V lost 3 bases to trimming and J lost 3 bases; unmatched junction nucleotides: 8. There are 16 residues in the CDR3. Germline V gene lookup returns CDR1 SGHRS and CDR2 YFSETQ.